This entry lists 3 T cell receptor beta chains sequenced from one sample in a study of blood T cells in healthy people across ages. Primed by a sample-barcoded 5' primer and a J-beta primer mix, a second PCR proceeded for about 7 to 11 cycles. TCRdb reanalysed the 5' RACE reads using MiXCR and keeps one entry per CDR3 protein. Of approximately 600,000 distinct CDR3 sequences listed, roughly 53% are singletons. Sequenced input: blood. The receptors stem from a man in his sixties in good health.

Of note for this clonotype: A read error may explain this, as a much larger clone is one base away. The chain combines TRBV20-1 with TRBJ2-7, with 11 bases that match TRBD1. V lost 5 bases and J lost 10; bases outside the gene matches: 10. The CDR3 consists of 13 residues. Per germline, CDR1 DFQATT and CDR2 SNEGSKA (reference sequence). The CDR3 spells CSALDRGREAQYF. DNA for the CDR3: TGCAGTGCTCTGGACAGGGGGCGAGAGGCCCAGTACTTC.

The J gene is TRBJ1-1, the V gene TRBV20-1; a possible D gene is TRBD1 (6 bases). CDR3 length: 12 amino acids. Germline assignment: CDR1 DFQATT and CDR2 SNEGSKA (reference sequence). V was shortened by 5 bases and J by 4 bases, with 11 bases between the two germline ends. The CDR3 loop is CSASTGSTEAFF. CDR3 bases: TGCAGTGCTTCAACAGGGAGCACTGAAGCTTTCTTT.

The chain has TRBV7-2 and TRBJ1-2; D may be TRBD1 (5 bases). The length of the CDR3 is 15 residues. Per germline, CDR1 SGHTA and CDR2 FQGNSA. The V end was cut by 6 bases, the J end by 1 base, with 15 bases between. For the CDR3, the DNA is TGTGCCAGCAGTGAAAAGGGGCAGAGTAACTATGGCTACACCTTC. The encoded protein is CASSEKGQSNYGYTF.